This record covers a single T cell receptor (beta chain). This clone's antigen is unknown. It has no much larger one-base neighbor in the sample; base qualities were not kept. The collaborating institutions used their own protocols to collect whole blood in K2EDTA tubes. Collaborator samples were shipped for TCRbeta analysis as frozen whole blood, isolated PBMCs, or DNA extracted from either sample type. CDR3 length: 13 amino acids, cysteine to phenylalanine. Only CDR3 DNA remains: 39 bases, in frame from the first base. For this chain, trimming is 1 base at the V end and 3 bases at the J end, and the number of junction bases without a gene match is 0. For CDR1 and CDR2, the germline V gene lists SQVTM and ANQGSEA. This sample is part of a study of blood T cell repertoires in COVID-19 (TCRdb year 2020). In terms of the full investigation: The collaborator samples originated in the United States, Italy and Spain and spanned the acute and convalescent phases of COVID-19. The prospective study material was composed of cDNA or gDNA derived from T cells, B-cell-depleted T cells, or PBMCs. Deeply sampled blood TCRbeta repertoires from subjects exposed to, actively infected with, or recovered from COVID-19 were included in the dataset. The repertoires were released in a freely available public database meant as a resource for research on the immune response to SARS-CoV-2. Samples came from the ongoing ImmuneRACE study (first 160 participants) plus 1,254 subjects from 6 global collaborators. Nearly every sample came with metadata listing a de-identified subject ID, COVID-19 status, age in years and sex. Where available, HLA class I and class II types were taken from metadata supplied by the sample provider and were not determined by assay-based typing.

Study-wide findings and limitations: How much clinical and demographic metadata was included differed by source and by participant, and the metadata was provided uncurated.

The immunoSEQ Assay, a bias-controlled multiplex PCR, was used to amplify TCRbeta CDR3 regions from genomic DNA. On the authors' methods: The number of nucleated cells in each sample was estimated by amplification of reference gene primers within the assay. To quantify the absolute abundance of each unique TCRbeta CDR3 rearrangement, sequence reads were collapsed and filtered. For each sample, productive Simpson clonality was calculated by taking the square root of Simpson's diversity index across productive rearrangements. The immuneACCESS repertoire file appears here via TCRdb, limited to in-frame rearrangements. These files lack a portion of the clones; in checked studies, under half of the deficit traces to unresolved V genes, and the cause of the others is not known. That table is the source of V, J and clone size, and D and trimming were worked out from the DNA. This sample has around 160,000 clones in its table, and under 95% of those were observed once. The ten top clones hold roughly a sixth of the sample.

What was sequenced was peripheral blood. This clonotype was sampled from a man aged 55 to 70 with active or convalescent COVID-19. The chain employs TRBV29-1 and TRBJ2-7, with 10 bases aligning to TRBD1. The DNA sequence reads TGCAGCGTTGAAGGGACAGGGGGCTACGAGCAGTACTTC. It codes for CSVEGTGGYEQYF.